This is a list of T cell receptor beta chains from one sample in a study of radiotherapy plus CTLA-4 blockade in lung cancer. Measured with immunoSEQ multiplex PCR; TCRdb has only the in-frame clones, and not every one. The sample shows around 44,000 clones, less than 90% of them seen only once. The sample consisted of peripheral blood, taken from a patient treated with radiotherapy plus ipilimumab. The receptors here all came from a human donor with non-small cell lung cancer that progressed on radiotherapy plus ipilimumab. Some clones in this sample may be carry-over from other donors' samples. Each CDR3 is given with its conserved first and last residue. The order of the fields is D gene, clone size, J gene, V gene, CDR3 DNA, CDR3 protein. A D gene is named only where the DNA matches it firmly. Not all rows give a size; the values are once, few, many and, for expanded clones, a class.

>TRBD2|NA|TRBJ2-7|TRBV10-3
TGTGCCATCAGTGAGGGACTAGCGGAGTACGAGCAGTACTTC
CAISEGLAEYEQYF
>TRBD1|NA|TRBJ1-2|TRBV15
TGTGCCACCAAGGGGGCCGCTTCTAACTATGGCTACACCTTC
CATKGAASNYGYTF
>TRBD2|NA|TRBJ2-7|TRBV11-2
TGTGCCAGCAGCTTGCTAGCGGGGTCGACCTACGAGCAGTACTTC
CASSLLAGSTYEQYF
>NA|NA|TRBJ1-2|TRBV5-1
TGCGCCAGCAGCTTGGCTTCCGGAGCTAACTATGGCTACACCTTC
CASSLASGANYGYTF
>TRBD2|medium-sized|TRBJ2-7|TRBV5-1
TGCGCCAGCAGCTTGGGTGGGGGGGTCGAGCAGTACTTC
CASSLGGGVEQYF
>NA|NA|TRBJ2-3|TRBV13
TGTGCCAGCAGCTTAGCTCGTACGCAGTATTTT
CASSLARTQYF
>NA|NA|TRBJ1-4|TRBV28
TGTGCCAGCAGTACCCTCGGACAGATACCTAATGAAAAACTGTTTTTT
CASSTLGQIPNEKLFF
>NA|NA|TRBJ2-1|TRBV19
TGTGCCAGTAGTATAGGCAGGGTTCTTTACAATGAGCAGTTCTTC
CASSIGRVLYNEQFF
>TRBD1|NA|TRBJ1-2|TRBV5-1
TGCGCCAGCAGCTTGGGGGACAGTTTCTATGGCTACACCTTC
CASSLGDSFYGYTF
>TRBD1|once|TRBJ1-1|TRBV4-2
TGTGCCAGCAGCCAAGGGACAGGAGGGAACACTGAAGCTTTCTTT
CASSQGTGGNTEAFF
>NA|NA|TRBJ2-2|TRBV12-5
TGTGCTAGTGGTGCGGTCCTTAACACCGGGGAGCTGTTTTTT
CASGAVLNTGELFF
>NA|NA|TRBJ1-6|TRBV19
TGTGCCAGCAATAACCCAGGGGACCGGTCACCCCTCCACTTT
CASNNPGDRSPLHF
>NA|NA|TRBJ2-3|TRBV5-8
TGTGCCAGCAGCCGCGAGCGCGGCCTAGCTAACACAGATACGCAGTATTTT
CASSRERGLANTDTQYF
>TRBD1|NA|TRBJ1-2|TRBV18
TGTGCCAGCTCACCCGGCGGGACAGCTTTTACTAACTATGGCTACACCTTC
CASSPGGTAFTNYGYTF
>NA|NA|TRBJ2-1|TRBV5-1
TGCGCCAGCGGGGACATGGAGCAGTTCTTC
CASGDMEQFF
>TRBD2|NA|TRBJ2-3|TRBV5-6
TGTGCCAGCAGCTTTGGGACTAGCGGGATGACAGATACGCAGTATTTT
CASSFGTSGMTDTQYF
>NA|NA|TRBJ2-5|TRBV2
TGTGCCAGCAGTGAAGGGCTGGAGCCAGAGACCCAGTACTTC
CASSEGLEPETQYF
>TRBD1|NA|TRBJ1-2|TRBV10-3
TGTGCCATCAGTGAGTCGACAGGGGGCGGAGTTCACTATGGCTACACCTTC
CAISESTGGGVHYGYTF
>NA|NA|TRBJ1-3|TRBV12-5
TGTGCTAGTGGTTCCTACCTATCGGGGACTGGAAACACCATATATTTT
CASGSYLSGTGNTIYF
>NA|NA|TRBJ2-1|TRBV29-1
TGCAGCGTTGACGGCAATGAGCAGTTCTTC
CSVDGNEQFF
>NA|few|TRBJ2-7|TRBV29-1
TGCAGCGTTGGTAGGGCGGGGGAGCAGTACTTC
CSVGRAGEQYF
>NA|few|TRBJ2-3|TRBV9
TGTGCCAGCAGCACCCTTGGAGATCGATATACGCAGTATTTT
CASSTLGDRYTQYF
>NA|NA|TRBJ1-4|TRBV2
TGTGCCAGCACCCCTACAGGGCTAGACGAAAAACTGTTTTTT
CASTPTGLDEKLFF
>NA|NA|TRBJ2-7|TRBV23-1
TGCGCCAGCAGTCAGCTTAGACAGCCCTACGAGCAGTACTTC
CASSQLRQPYEQYF
>TRBD2|NA|TRBJ2-3|TRBV9
TGTGCCAGCAGCGTGGAAACTAGCGGGGTCACAGATACGCAGTATTTT
CASSVETSGVTDTQYF
>TRBD2|NA|TRBJ2-1|TRBV10-3
TGTGCCATCGGTACTAGCGGGGGAACACGTAGCTTTGAGCAGTTCTTC
CAIGTSGGTRSFEQFF
>NA|NA|TRBJ2-3|TRBV5-4
TGTGCCAGCAGCTTCGAGGACACAGATACGCAGTATTTT
CASSFEDTDTQYF
>TRBD1|NA|TRBJ2-7|TRBV27
TGTGCCAGCAGCCTGGGACAGACGCACTACGAGCAGTACTTC
CASSLGQTHYEQYF
>TRBD1|NA|TRBJ2-1|TRBV9
TGTGCCAGCAGCCCCCGGACAGGGCTGGGCAATGAGCAGTTCTTC
CASSPRTGLGNEQFF
>TRBD1|NA|TRBJ1-1|TRBV9
TGTGCCAGCAGCTCCAAGGGGGCGCTTCTCACTGAAGCTTTCTTT
CASSSKGALLTEAFF
>TRBD1|NA|TRBJ1-5|TRBV5-1
TGCGCCAGCAGCGTGGACAGGGAGAATCAGCCCCAGCATTTT
CASSVDRENQPQHF
>NA|NA|TRBJ2-7|TRBV15
TGTGCCACCAGCAGAGATCAGGCTAGCAGGAACTTC
CATSRDQASRNF